The 13 T cell receptor beta chains in this list originate from one sample, sequenced in a study of shared clonotypes between healthy human individuals. Profiling relied on immunoSEQ multiplex PCR, and the TCRdb table lists in-frame clones only, not all of them. The table lists 2 million or so clones, roughly 94% of them singletons. The sample was naive CD4+ T cells sorted from blood. Subset reported: CD45RA+ positively selected. These receptors originate from a man between 18 and 29 years old in good health.

The chain employs TRBV10-3 and TRBJ2-2; D not resolved. CDR1 is ENHRY and CDR2 is SYGVKD in the germline V gene. V shed 3 bases and J shed 4 bases, with 6 bases lying between them. The CDR3 sequence is 13 residues long. The CDR3 region has the DNA TGTGCCATCAGTGACGAGGTCACCGGGGAGCTGTTTTTT. It specifies CAISDEVTGELFF.

The genes are TRBV5-1 and TRBJ2-1; D is ambiguous. The CDR3 spans 15 residues. Trimming stripped 6 bases from V and 0 bases from J, with 13 bases between. Germline V gene lookup returns CDR1 SGHRS and CDR2 YFSETQ. The CDR3 loop reads CASTPEPHSYNEQFF. The CDR3 DNA is TGCGCCAGCACTCCTGAGCCCCACTCCTACAATGAGCAGTTCTTC.

The chain links TRBV15 to TRBJ2-1; 7 bases line up with TRBD2. The trim removed 5 bases at V and 15 bases at J, leaving 13 bases unmatched. This CDR3 has 13 amino acids. Looked up from germline, CDR1 is LNHNV and CDR2 is YYDKDF (reference sequence). For the CDR3, the DNA is TGTGCCACCAGCTGGACCTTGGGGAGGGAGGGGTTCTTC. Protein: CATSWTLGREGFF.

As regards this clone: Other DNA sequences of this sample code for an identical CDR3. The V call is TRBV30, the J call TRBJ1-1; TRBD1 agrees at 9 bases. V lost 3 bases to trimming and J lost 2 bases; unmatched junction nucleotides: 4. The CDR3 has 14 residues. The V gene's germline CDR1 is GTSNPN and CDR2 SVGIG (reference sequence). The CDR3 region has the DNA TGTGCCTGGAGCCTGACAGGGGGTAACACTGAAGCTTTCTTT. Translating it yields CAWSLTGGNTEAFF. Combining the CDR3 with reference TRBV30 and TRBJ1-1 gives the whole variable domain SQTIHQWPATLVQPVGSPLSLECTVEGTSNPNLYWYRQAAGRGLQLLFYSVGIGQISSEVPQNLSASRPQDRQFILSSKKLLLSDSGFYLCAWSLTGGNTEAFFGQGTRLTVV.

This chain uses TRBV5-4 with TRBJ2-2; 10 positions agree with TRBD1. This CDR3 is built from 15 residues. Trimming removed 3 bases from V and 3 bases from J; junction bases left unmatched: 2. CDR1 and CDR2 (germline): SGHNT, YYREEE (reference sequence). The CDR3 DNA is TGTGCCAGCAGCTGGACAGGGGGGGACACCGGGGAGCTGTTTTTT. Residues: CASSWTGGDTGELFF.

Points on this clone: Other nucleotide sequences from this sample produce the same CDR3. This chain uses TRBV5-1 with TRBJ1-2; 9 bases map to TRBD1. V dropped 0 bases and J dropped 2; count of bases not matched to a gene: 2. Germline V gives CDR1 SGHRS, CDR2 YFSETQ. The length of the CDR3 is 15 residues. The CDR3 loop reads CASSLGGTGNYGYTF. The CDR3 nucleotides are TGCGCCAGCAGCTTGGGTGGGACAGGGAACTATGGCTACACCTTC.

This clone is a singleton in its sample. The gene calls are TRBV5-1 and TRBJ2-5; 15 nucleotides agree with TRBD2. The junction had 1 base not matched to a gene; V was cut back by 3 bases and J by 4 bases. CDR1 is SGHRS and CDR2 is YFSETQ in the germline V gene. This CDR3 comprises 15 residues. This CDR3 is CASSWTSGGVETQYF. Here the CDR3 DNA reads TGCGCCAGCAGCTGGACTAGCGGGGGGGTAGAGACCCAGTACTTC.

For the CDR3, the DNA is TGTGCCATCACGGAGGGGAATTCACTATCGTATGGCTACACCTTC. It encodes CAITEGNSLSYGYTF. The chain has TRBV10-3 and TRBJ1-2, with a tentative D call TRBD1 (5 bases). There are 15 residues in the CDR3. From germline, CDR1 is ENHRY and CDR2 SYGVKD. V lost 7 bases and J lost 5, with 20 bases in between.

In DNA form, the CDR3 reads TGTGCCTGGATACCCGGGACTCTCTTTACCGCGAACACCGGGGAGCTGTTTTTT. Translation: CAWIPGTLFTANTGELFF. V and J are TRBV30 and TRBJ2-2; possibly TRBD2 for D (6 bases). The V gene lost 4 bases and the J gene lost 0 bases, with 21 bases spanning the gap. The V gene's germline CDR1 is GTSNPN and CDR2 SVGIG (reference sequence). CDR3 size: 18 residues.

The genes are TRBV30 and TRBJ1-6; D is undetermined. V dropped 3 bases and J dropped 6 bases, with 9 bases sitting between them. Germline V gene data show CDR1 as GTSNPN and CDR2 as SVGIG (reference sequence). The CDR3 loop spans 13 amino acids. The DNA of the CDR3 is TGTGCCTGGAGCCCCATGACTAATTCACCCCTCCACTTT. Its protein is CAWSPMTNSPLHF.

This chain uses TRBV11-2 with TRBJ2-2; TRBD2 matches 10 bases. The CDR3 is 15 residues long. Germline V CDR1 and CDR2: SGHAT, FQNNGV. V shed 0 bases, J shed 13 bases, and the junction held 8 bases outside the gene matches. The CDR3 DNA is TGTGCCAGCAGCTTAGAAGCGGGAGGGCCGGGGAGGCTGTTTTTT. Its protein product is CASSLEAGGPGRLFF.

This clone has a handful of counts. Other DNA sequences from this sample encode an identical CDR3 as well. The rearrangement joins TRBV5-1 to TRBJ1-6, with 9 nucleotides matching TRBD1. The CDR3 is made up of 15 amino acids. V trimming: 0 bases; J trimming: 7 bases; junction bases outside the gene matches: 2. Per germline, CDR1 SGHRS and CDR2 YFSETQ. The DNA of the CDR3 is TGCGCCAGCAGCTTGGCCGGGACAGGGAATTCACCCCTCCACTTT. Encoded protein: CASSLAGTGNSPLHF.

The chain combines TRBV5-4 with TRBJ2-5; 8 nucleotides match TRBD2. The germline gives CDR1 SGHNT, CDR2 YYREEE (reference sequence). The CDR3 has 15 amino acids. The ends lost 3 bases at V and 2 bases at J; junction bases unmatched: 6. CDR3 in DNA: TGTGCCAGCAGCTCGTACTCTAGCGGGCAAGAGACCCAGTACTTC. Translating it yields CASSSYSSGQETQYF.